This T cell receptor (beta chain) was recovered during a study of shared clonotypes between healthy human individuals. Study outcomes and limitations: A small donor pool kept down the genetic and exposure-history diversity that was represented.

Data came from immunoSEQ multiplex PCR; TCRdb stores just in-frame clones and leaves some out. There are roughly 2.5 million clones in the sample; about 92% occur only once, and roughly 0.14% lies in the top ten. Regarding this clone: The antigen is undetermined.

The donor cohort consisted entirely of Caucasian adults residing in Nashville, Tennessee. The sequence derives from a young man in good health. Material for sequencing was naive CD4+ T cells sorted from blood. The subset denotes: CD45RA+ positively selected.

CDR3 in amino acids: CASSLGTGGGYTF. The CDR3 nucleotides are TGTGCCAGTAGTCTCGGGACAGGGGGAGGCTACACCTTC. The rearrangement uses TRBV19 and TRBJ1-2; TRBD1 matches 11 bases. Trimming took 5 bases from V and 8 from J; bases not matched to a gene: 4. The CDR3 is made up of 13 amino acids. Germline assignment: CDR1 LNHDA and CDR2 SQIVND (reference sequence).